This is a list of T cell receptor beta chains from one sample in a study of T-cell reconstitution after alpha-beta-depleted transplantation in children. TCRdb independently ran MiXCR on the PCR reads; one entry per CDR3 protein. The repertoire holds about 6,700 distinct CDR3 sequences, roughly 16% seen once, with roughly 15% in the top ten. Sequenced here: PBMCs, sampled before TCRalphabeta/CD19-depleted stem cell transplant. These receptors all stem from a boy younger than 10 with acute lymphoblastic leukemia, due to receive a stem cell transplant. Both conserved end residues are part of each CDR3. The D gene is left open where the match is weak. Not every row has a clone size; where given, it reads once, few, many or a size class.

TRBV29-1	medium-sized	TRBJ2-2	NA	CSGFKGDTGELFF	TGCAGCGGGTTTAAGGGCGATACCGGGGAGCTGTTTTTT
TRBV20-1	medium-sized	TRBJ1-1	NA	CSASTGALNTEAFF	TGCAGTGCCAGCACAGGAGCCTTGAACACTGAAGCTTTCTTT
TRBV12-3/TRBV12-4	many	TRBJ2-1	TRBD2	CASSFGTSGYNEQFF	TGTGCCAGCAGTTTCGGGACTAGCGGCTACAATGAGCAGTTCTTC
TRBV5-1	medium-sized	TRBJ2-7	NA	CASSFLGHYEQYF	TGCGCCAGCAGCTTTTTAGGGCACTACGAGCAGTACTTC
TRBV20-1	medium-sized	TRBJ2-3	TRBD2	CSARDPSGGGTQYF	TGCAGTGCTAGAGATCCCAGCGGCGGGGGTACGCAGTATTTT
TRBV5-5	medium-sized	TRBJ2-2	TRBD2	CASSLSAGGPRVTGELFF	TGTGCCAGCAGCTTGTCTGCGGGGGGGCCTCGTGTCACCGGGGAGCTGTTTTTT
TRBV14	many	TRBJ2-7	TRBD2	CAGEGYSYEQYF	TGTGCCGGGGAGGGATACTCCTACGAGCAGTACTTC
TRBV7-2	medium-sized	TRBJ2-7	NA	CASSLRGGLPYEQYF	TGTGCCAGCAGCTTACGAGGGGGGCTCCCCTACGAGCAGTACTTC
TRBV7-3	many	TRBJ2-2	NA	CASSLKSPGLATGELFF	TGTGCCAGCAGCTTAAAGTCACCGGGGTTGGCCACCGGGGAGCTGTTTTTT
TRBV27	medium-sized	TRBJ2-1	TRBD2	CASTSAGGPYNEQFF	TGTGCCAGCACTTCAGCGGGGGGGCCCTACAATGAGCAGTTCTTC
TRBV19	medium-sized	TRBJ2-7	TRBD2	CASSIRGRAREQYF	TGTGCCAGTAGTATAAGAGGGAGGGCCAGGGAGCAGTACTTC
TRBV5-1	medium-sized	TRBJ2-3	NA	CASSLTLSTDTQYF	TGCGCCAGCAGCTTAACCCTCAGCACAGATACGCAGTATTTT
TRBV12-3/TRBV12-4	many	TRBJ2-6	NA	CASTPSGANVLTF	TGTGCCAGCACACCGTCTGGGGCCAACGTCCTGACTTTC
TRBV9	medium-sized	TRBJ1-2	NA	CASSPLVGDYGYTF	TGTGCCAGCAGCCCCCTTGTGGGGGACTATGGCTACACCTTC
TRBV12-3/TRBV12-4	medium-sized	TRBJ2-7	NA	CASSLRRTDRSSYEQYF	TGTGCCAGCAGTTTAAGGAGGACGGATAGGAGCTCCTACGAGCAGTACTTC
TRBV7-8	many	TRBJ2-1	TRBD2	CASSPPGGGAYEQFF	TGTGCCAGCAGCCCCCCGGGCGGGGGGGCCTATGAGCAGTTCTTC
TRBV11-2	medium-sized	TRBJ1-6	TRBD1	CASSFFGTGDSPLHF	TGTGCCAGCAGCTTCTTTGGGACAGGGGATTCACCCCTCCACTTT
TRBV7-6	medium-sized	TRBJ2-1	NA	CASSYIMDGENEQFF	TGTGCCAGCAGCTATATCATGGACGGCGAGAATGAGCAGTTCTTC
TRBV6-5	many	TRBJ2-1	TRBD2	CASSSGTSGGYNEQFF	TGTGCCAGCAGCTCCGGGACTAGCGGGGGTTACAATGAGCAGTTCTTC
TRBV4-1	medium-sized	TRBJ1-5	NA	CASSQDGAANQPQHF	TGCGCCAGCAGCCAAGATGGAGCGGCTAATCAGCCCCAGCATTTT
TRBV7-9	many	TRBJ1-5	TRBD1	CASSSEGQPFSNQPQHF	TGTGCCAGCAGCTCAGAGGGACAGCCCTTTAGCAATCAGCCCCAGCATTTT
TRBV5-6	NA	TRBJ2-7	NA	CASTPRDHEQYF	TGTGCCAGCACCCCCAGGGACCACGAGCAGTACTTC
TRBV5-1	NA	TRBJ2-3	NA	CASSRTPTGTSTDTQYF	TGCGCCAGCAGCCGGACTCCCACTGGGACTAGCACAGATACGCAGTATTTT
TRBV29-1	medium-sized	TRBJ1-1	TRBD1	CSVGGQVLNTEAFF	TGCAGCGTTGGGGGACAGGTGTTGAACACTGAAGCTTTCTTT
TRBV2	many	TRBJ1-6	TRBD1	CASSTDRGASPLHF	TGTGCCAGCAGTACAGACAGGGGCGCTTCACCCCTCCACTTT
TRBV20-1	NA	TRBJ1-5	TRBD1	CSARVVTGSQPQHF	TGCAGTGCTAGAGTCGTGACAGGGTCTCAGCCCCAGCATTTT
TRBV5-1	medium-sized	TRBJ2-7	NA	CASSPDWAYEQYF	TGCGCCAGCAGCCCGGACTGGGCCTACGAGCAGTACTTC
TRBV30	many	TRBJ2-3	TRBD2	CAWGLGVTDTQYF	TGTGCCTGGGGACTAGGGGTCACAGATACGCAGTATTTT
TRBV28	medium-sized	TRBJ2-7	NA	CASSPTGSAYEQYF	TGTGCCAGCAGCCCGACAGGTTCGGCCTACGAGCAGTACTTC
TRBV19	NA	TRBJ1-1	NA	CASSIKSNTEAFF	TGTGCCAGTAGCATTAAGTCGAACACTGAAGCTTTCTTT
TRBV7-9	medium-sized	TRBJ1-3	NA	CASSAWVDSGNTIYF	TGTGCCAGCAGCGCCTGGGTGGATTCTGGAAACACCATATATTTT
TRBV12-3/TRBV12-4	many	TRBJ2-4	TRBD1	CASSTGQGAFPAKNIQYF	TGTGCCAGCAGTACTGGACAGGGGGCCTTTCCAGCCAAAAACATTCAGTACTTC
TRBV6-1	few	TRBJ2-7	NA	CASSEEVLPYEQYF	TGTGCCAGCAGTGAAGAGGTGCTCCCCTACGAGCAGTACTTC
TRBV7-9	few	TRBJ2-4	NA	CASSLDGRPLNIQYF	TGTGCCAGCAGCTTAGACGGCAGGCCTTTAAACATTCAGTACTTC
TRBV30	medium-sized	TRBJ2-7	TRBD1	CAWSQGALGEQYF	TGTGCCTGGAGTCAGGGGGCGCTGGGCGAGCAGTACTTC
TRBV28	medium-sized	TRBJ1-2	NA	CASDPSNNYGYTF	TGTGCCAGCGACCCCAGTAATAACTATGGCTACACCTTC
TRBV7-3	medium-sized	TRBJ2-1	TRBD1	CASSSWTGEDEQFF	TGTGCCAGCAGCTCCTGGACAGGGGAGGATGAGCAGTTCTTC
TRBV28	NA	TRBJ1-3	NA	CASSNLGVEGNTIYF	TGTGCCAGCAGTAACTTGGGCGTGGAAGGAAACACCATATATTTT
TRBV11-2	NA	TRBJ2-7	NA	CASSLLHSAGSAAYEQYF	TGTGCCAGCAGCTTACTACATAGCGCGGGGTCCGCCGCCTACGAGCAGTACTTC
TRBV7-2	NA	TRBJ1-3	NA	CASSPGRSSGNTIYF	TGTGCCAGCAGCCCGGGACGGAGCTCTGGAAACACCATATATTTT